The 18 T cell receptor beta chains below were found in one sample sequenced in a study of T-cell memory formation after mild COVID-19. MiXCR, run by TCRdb on the 5' RACE reads, gives a single entry per CDR3 protein. Of 250,000 to 300,000 distinct CDR3 sequences in the sample, over 7% were seen once. Sequenced input: PBMCs or a T cell subset sorted from them (not recorded which). Receptor source: a man younger than 30 who had mild COVID-19 (a few samples of this study predate the infection). Cell type and time point are not known.

This sequence joins TRBV3-1 and TRBJ1-5; D is unclear. V was cut by 2 bases and J by 4 bases, with 9 bases left in between. The germline V gene encodes CDR1 LGHDT and CDR2 YNNKEL (reference sequence). The CDR3 loop spans 14 amino acids. DNA for the CDR3: TGTGCCAGCAGCCAATCGGCCAGGAATCAGCCCCAGCATTTT. Residues: CASSQSARNQPQHF. The complete variable domain, with remaining parts taken from reference TRBV3-1 and TRBJ1-5, reads DTAVSQTPKYLVTQMGNDKSIKCEQNLGHDTMYWYKQDSKKFLKIMFSYNNKELIINETVPNRFSPKSPDKAHLNLHINSLELGDSAVYFCASSQSARNQPQHFGDGTRLSIL.

The chain links TRBV6-2 or TRBV6-3 to TRBJ1-2; perhaps TRBD1 as D (6 bases). Trimming pared 7 bases from V and 2 bases from J, leaving 14 bases between. In germline, CDR1 is MNHEY, CDR2 SVGEGT. There are 14 residues in the CDR3. The CDR3 loop reads CASIPAGVNYGYTF. DNA for the CDR3: TGTGCCAGCATTCCCGCAGGGGTGAACTATGGCTACACCTTC.

In this sample, this clonotype turned up a few times. The rearrangement joins TRBV19 to TRBJ2-3, with D tentatively TRBD2 (6 bases). Trimming cost V 5 bases and J 8 bases, with 23 bases left between them. CDR3 size: 16 residues. Germline V lookup: CDR1 LNHDA, CDR2 SQIVND (reference sequence). CDR3 DNA sequence: TGTGCCAGTAGTCTCCCCTTAGCGGAGCCCTTGGGTACGCAGTATTTT. This encodes CASSLPLAEPLGTQYF.

This clonotype has a handful of counts. This chain links TRBV18 with TRBJ1-5; 7 positions agree with TRBD1. Germline V CDR1 and CDR2: KGHSH, LQKENI. Losses at the gene ends were 3 bases for V and 0 bases for J; bases not matched to a gene: 5. The length of the CDR3 is 16 residues. CDR3 sequence reads: CASSPQGGYSNQPQHF. The CDR3 DNA sequence: TGTGCCAGCTCACCCCAGGGGGGATATAGCAATCAGCCCCAGCATTTT.

This clonotype was seen ten or more times. The chain joins TRBV7-2 to TRBJ2-7; the match to TRBD2 covers 10 bases. The CDR3 contains 14 residues. CDR1 and CDR2 (germline): SGHTA, FQGNSA. With 5 bases clipped from V and 3 bases from J, the junction kept 4 bases outside the gene matches. The CDR3, as DNA: TGTGCCAGCAGCCGAACTAGCGGGGACTACGAGCAGTACTTC. This gives the protein CASSRTSGDYEQYF.

The chain is built from TRBV6-5 and TRBJ1-1, with D unclear. The germline CDR1 and CDR2 sequences are MNHEY and SVGAGI. The CDR3 spans 14 residues. The V gene lost 2 bases and the J gene lost 1 base, with 8 bases spanning the gap. For the CDR3, the DNA is TGTGCCAGCAGTTACCTGCGGAAGAACACTGAAGCTTTCTTT. Its protein is CASSYLRKNTEAFF.

The chain uses TRBV10-3 and TRBJ1-6; tentatively, D is TRBD1 (5 bases). CDR3 length: 11 amino acids. Germline lookup yields CDR1 ENHRY and CDR2 SYGVKD. Trimming removed 6 bases at V and 13 bases at J, with 10 bases between. The CDR3 spells CAIRPGPPLHF. CDR3 bases: TGTGCCATCAGGCCAGGGCCCCCCCTCCACTTT.

This clonotype was observed at least ten times. The chain is built from TRBV6-2 or TRBV6-3 and TRBJ1-5, with D hard to call. CDR3 length: 12 amino acids. V was shortened by 5 bases and J by 4 bases, with 6 bases between the two germline ends. Germline assignment: CDR1 MNHEY and CDR2 SVGEGT. The CDR3 coding sequence is TGTGCCAGCAGTAAGAGGAATCAGCCCCAGCATTTT. Amino acids: CASSKRNQPQHF.

This sequence joins TRBV29-1 and TRBJ1-4; D is undetermined. Per germline, CDR1 SQVTM and CDR2 ANQGSEA. The CDR3 sequence is 12 residues long. V lost 4 bases to trimming and J lost 4 bases, with 7 bases between them. CDR3 region: CSVGQFNEKLFF. The CDR3 DNA is TGCAGCGTTGGTCAGTTTAATGAAAAACTGTTTTTT.

This clonotype was counted only a few times. The genes are TRBV5-1 and TRBJ2-7, with a weak D call TRBD2 (5 bases). V was clipped by 8 bases and J by 0 bases, with 18 bases between them. The V gene's germline CDR1 is SGHRS and CDR2 YFSETQ. The CDR3 contains 15 residues. DNA of the CDR3: TGCGCCAGAAAAATGAGAGGGTCAAGCTCCTACGAGCAGTACGTC. Amino acid sequence: CARKMRGSSSYEQYV.

This chain joins TRBV9 and TRBJ2-2; 8 nucleotides agree with TRBD1. Germline loops: CDR1 SGDLS, CDR2 YYNGEE. V shed 1 base, J shed 0 bases, and the junction held 11 bases outside the gene matches. The CDR3 loop spans 19 amino acids. In DNA, the CDR3 is TGTGCCAGCAGCGTAAATGTTGCAGGGGGCTCGGCGAACACCGGGGAGCTGTTTTTT. Translation gives CASSVNVAGGSANTGELFF. The full variable domain, with the rest looked up from reference TRBV9 and TRBJ2-2, is DSGVTQTPKHLITATGQRVTLRCSPRSGDLSVYWYQQSLDQGLQFLIQYYNGEERAKGNILERFSAQQFPDLHSELNLSSLELGDSALYFCASSVNVAGGSANTGELFFGEGSRLTVL.

This clonotype appeared many times. The chain couples TRBV5-6 to TRBJ1-1; 8 nucleotides line up with TRBD1. This CDR3 has 15 amino acids. Trimming took 0 bases from V and 1 from J; bases not matched to a gene: 2. Per the germline V gene, CDR1 is SGHDT and CDR2 is YYEEEE. The DNA of the CDR3 is TGTGCCAGCAGCTTGGCAGGGGGCGGGAACACTGAAGCTTTCTTT. It yields the protein CASSLAGGGNTEAFF.

This clonotype was observed a few times. V usage is TRBV27 and J usage is TRBJ2-5, with 8 bases matching TRBD2. The CDR3 sequence is 17 residues long. Germline CDR1 and CDR2: MNHEY and SMNVEV (reference sequence). Unmatched junction bases numbered 13, after V lost 2 bases and J lost 5 bases. CDR3 DNA: TGTGCCAGCAGTTTAACCGGGGTAGCGGGGTTGGAGGAGACCCAGTACTTC. Its protein product is CASSLTGVAGLEETQYF.

The chain is built from TRBV20-1 and TRBJ1-5; D gene ambiguous. The CDR3 runs 15 residues. Trimming shortened V by 0 bases and J by 5 bases, and 14 bases separated the two germline ends. The germline CDR1 and CDR2 sequences are DFQATT and SNEGSKA (reference sequence). The CDR3 bases are TGCAGTGCTAGAGATGTCTCCTTTATTGATCAGCCCCAGCATTTT. Its protein is CSARDVSFIDQPQHF.

This clonotype came up a few times. The V gene is TRBV6-1, the J gene TRBJ1-2; D is unclear. Germline V gene data show CDR1 as MNHNS and CDR2 as SASEGT. V was shortened by 1 base and J by 0 bases, with 9 bases between the two germline ends. This CDR3 region has 15 residues. The CDR3 is CASSEDPAPNYGYTF. CDR3 DNA sequence: TGTGCCAGCAGTGAAGATCCGGCACCTAACTATGGCTACACCTTC.

This clonotype was recorded many times. The genes are TRBV6-5 and TRBJ2-7, with D unresolved. CDR3 length: 12 residues. The V end lost 8 bases, the J end lost 3 bases, and 11 bases lay between the germline ends. CDR1 is MNHEY and CDR2 is SVGAGI in the germline V gene. This CDR3 is CASGFGNYEQYF. The DNA for the CDR3 is TGTGCCAGCGGGTTCGGAAACTACGAGCAGTACTTC.

In this sample, this clonotype turned up a few times. The V gene is TRBV4-3, the J gene TRBJ2-5; 7 bases are a match to TRBD1. The CDR3 is 13 residues long. CDR1 and CDR2 from the germline V gene are LGHNA and YSLEER. The trim removed 8 bases at V and 3 bases at J, leaving 6 bases unmatched. In nucleotides, the CDR3 is TGCGCCAGCGGACGGGACAGAAAAGAGACCCAGTACTTC. Translation: CASGRDRKETQYF.

The chain has TRBV12-3 or TRBV12-4 and TRBJ1-5, with 8 positions matching TRBD1. This CDR3 region has 15 residues. V was clipped by 8 bases and J by 4 bases; unmatched bases: 10. The CDR3 bases are TGTGCCAGCCATCTAAGCGGACAGGGTAATCAGCCCCAGCATTTT. Its translation: CASHLSGQGNQPQHF.